Sequencing of this T cell receptor (beta chain) was carried out in a study of blood T cell repertoires in COVID-19. The overall study: The United States, Italy and Spain provided the acute and convalescent COVID-19 samples. PBMCs, B-cell-depleted T cells, or T cells were the source of the cDNA or gDNA that made up the material.

Trimming took off 4 bases at V and 6 bases at J, with 12 bases between the two ends. The CDR3 totals 13 residues. CDR1 and CDR2 (germline): KGHSH, LQKENI. The authors' processing: Nucleated cell number was recorded as an estimate derived from reference gene primer amplification. The method was immunoSEQ multiplex PCR; TCRdb's version includes in-frame clones alone and lacks a portion of them. Clone size and the V and J calls come from that table; the DNA yielded D and trimming. The sample comprises about 130,000 clones, around three quarters of which are singletons, and more than 35% rests with the top ten.

The chain carries TRBV18 and TRBJ1-2; D ambiguous. The sequenced sample consisted of peripheral blood. This sequence originates from a middle-aged man with active or convalescent COVID-19. The CDR3 spells CASSRTSDHGYTF. The CDR3 nucleotides are TGTGCCAGCTCACGAACCTCAGATCATGGCTACACCTTC.